Listed below are T cell receptor beta chains from one sample, sequenced in a study of early T cells in non-severe SARS-CoV-2 infection. MiXCR was run by TCRdb on the 5' RACE reads, yielding one entry per CDR3 protein. Of tens of thousands of distinct CDR3 sequences in the sample, more than 8% are singletons; the top ten hold around 10%. The sequencing sample was made of whole blood. These receptors all come from an adult who was a healthcare worker with PCR-confirmed SARS-CoV-2 infection or an uninfected control (not recorded which). The CDR3 runs from the conserved cysteine through the conserved F or W. The order of the fields is D gene, clone size, CDR3 length, V gene, J gene, CDR3 protein, CDR3 DNA. The D gene is left open where the match is weak. Clone sizes are given selectively: once, few, many, or a class where the clone is expanded.

TRBD2	-	15	TRBV28	TRBJ2-1	CASWRRRGAYNEQFF	TGTGCCAGCTGGAGGCGGCGGGGGGCGTACAATGAGCAGTTCTTC
TRBD2	few	14	TRBV2	TRBJ2-3	CASSEGGGLDTQYF	TGTGCCAGCAGTGAAGGCGGGGGGTTGGATACGCAGTATTTT
-	-	17	TRBV4-1	TRBJ1-3	CASSQPTLIGLGNTIYF	TGCGCCAGCAGCCAACCTACTTTAATAGGGCTCGGAAACACCATATATTTT
-	many	15	TRBV6-1	TRBJ1-1	CASSERERGVGEAFF	TGTGCCAGCAGTGAGAGGGAACGCGGCGTTGGTGAAGCTTTCTTT
TRBD2	-	14	TRBV20-1	TRBJ2-1	CSAILAGGYNEQFF	TGCAGTGCTATACTAGCGGGGGGCTACAATGAGCAGTTCTTC
-	many	15	TRBV4-3	TRBJ2-2	CASSQDFRNTGELFF	TGCGCCAGCAGCCAAGATTTCAGGAACACCGGGGAGCTGTTTTTT
-	medium-sized	15	TRBV6-6	TRBJ1-5	CASSYGRGSNQPQHF	TGTGCCAGCAGTTACGGGAGGGGGAGCAATCAGCCCCAGCATTTT
-	-	16	TRBV15	TRBJ1-4	CATSRDRPKRSEKLFF	TGTGCCACCAGCAGAGATAGACCGAAAAGGAGTGAAAAACTGTTTTTT
TRBD1	-	13	TRBV29-1	TRBJ2-7	CSVETDRGEEQYF	TGCAGCGTAGAAACGGACAGGGGTGAAGAGCAGTACTTC
-	many	12	TRBV20-1	TRBJ2-3	CSARDFVDTQYF	TGCAGTGCTAGAGATTTTGTGGATACGCAGTATTTT
TRBD2	few	14	TRBV9	TRBJ2-7	CASSETSGKAEQYF	TGTGCCAGCAGTGAGACTAGCGGAAAAGCCGAGCAGTACTTC
TRBD2	many	13	TRBV20-1	TRBJ2-1	CSATGGSYNEQFF	TGCAGTGCAACGGGGGGCTCCTACAATGAGCAGTTCTTC
-	many	16	TRBV6-5	TRBJ2-7	CASSYSSPGTSYEQYF	TGTGCCAGCAGTTACTCGTCACCAGGGACCTCCTACGAGCAGTACTTC
-	many	13	TRBV7-3	TRBJ1-1	CASSLTTVTEAFF	TGTGCCAGCAGCTTAACAACAGTCACTGAAGCTTTCTTT
-	many	13	TRBV7-9	TRBJ2-7	CASSLSSRDSQYF	TGTGCCAGCAGCTTATCTTCAAGGGATTCCCAGTACTTC
-	-	13	TRBV6-1	TRBJ1-1	CASSVTQLVGAFF	TGTGCCAGCAGTGTTACACAACTCGTGGGAGCTTTCTTT
TRBD2	-	12	TRBV29-1	TRBJ2-1	CSVQRGDNEQFF	TGCAGCGTCCAGCGGGGGGACAATGAGCAGTTCTTC
TRBD1	few	16	TRBV20-1	TRBJ2-1	CSARVFSGQIYNEQFF	TGCAGTGCTAGAGTTTTCTCGGGACAGATTTACAATGAGCAGTTCTTC
-	many	11	TRBV2	TRBJ1-1	CASSLYTEAFF	TGTGCCAGCAGTCTATACACTGAAGCTTTCTTT
-	-	14	TRBV28	TRBJ2-6	CASTMNSGANVLTF	TGTGCCAGCACGATGAACTCTGGGGCCAACGTCCTGACTTTC
-	few	12	TRBV29-1	TRBJ1-4	CSVEDREEKLFF	TGCAGCGTTGAAGACAGGGAAGAAAAACTGTTTTTT
-	many	13	TRBV14	TRBJ1-5	CASSQGGNQPQHF	TGTGCCAGCAGCCAGGGGGGCAATCAGCCCCAGCATTTT
TRBD2	-	15	TRBV2	TRBJ2-1	CASRPRGGENNEQFF	TGTGCCAGCAGACCCCGGGGAGGGGAGAACAATGAGCAGTTCTTC
TRBD1	many	16	TRBV27	TRBJ1-2	CASSSAQTGGLRGYTF	TGTGCCAGCAGTTCAGCCCAAACAGGGGGCCTCCGGGGCTACACCTTC
TRBD1	many	13	TRBV6-5	TRBJ1-5	CATRDRGNQPQHF	TGTGCCACCCGGGACAGGGGCAATCAGCCCCAGCATTTT
-	many	16	TRBV6-2/TRBV6-3	TRBJ2-6	CASSYWVNSGANVLTF	TGTGCCAGCAGTTACTGGGTCAACTCTGGGGCCAACGTCCTGACTTTC
TRBD2	many	15	TRBV6-5	TRBJ2-1	CASRRSGGAYNEQFF	TGTGCCAGCAGGAGAAGCGGGGGGGCCTACAATGAGCAGTTCTTC
-	-	13	TRBV29-1	TRBJ2-7	CSAGGASSYEQYF	TGCAGCGCCGGAGGGGCTTCCTCCTACGAGCAGTACTTC
-	many	15	TRBV7-9	TRBJ1-1	CASSLGWGKDTEAFF	TGTGCCAGCAGCTTAGGATGGGGGAAGGACACTGAAGCTTTCTTT
-	many	12	TRBV7-9	TRBJ1-1	CASSPRGPAAFF	TGTGCCAGCAGCCCCCGGGGTCCAGCAGCTTTCTTT
-	many	13	TRBV7-3	TRBJ1-3	CASSLQAGNTIYF	TGTGCCAGCAGCTTACAGGCCGGAAACACCATATATTTT
-	-	16	TRBV10-3	TRBJ1-1	CAISESPAGRGTEAFF	TGTGCCATCAGTGAGTCGCCGGCGGGGCGGGGAACTGAAGCTTTCTTT
-	many	15	TRBV15	TRBJ1-5	CATSRDEGLGQPQHF	TGTGCCACCAGCAGAGATGAAGGATTAGGCCAGCCCCAGCATTTT
-	many	14	TRBV7-6	TRBJ1-6	CASSQSSYNSPLHF	TGTGCCAGCAGCCAAAGCTCCTATAATTCACCCCTCCACTTT